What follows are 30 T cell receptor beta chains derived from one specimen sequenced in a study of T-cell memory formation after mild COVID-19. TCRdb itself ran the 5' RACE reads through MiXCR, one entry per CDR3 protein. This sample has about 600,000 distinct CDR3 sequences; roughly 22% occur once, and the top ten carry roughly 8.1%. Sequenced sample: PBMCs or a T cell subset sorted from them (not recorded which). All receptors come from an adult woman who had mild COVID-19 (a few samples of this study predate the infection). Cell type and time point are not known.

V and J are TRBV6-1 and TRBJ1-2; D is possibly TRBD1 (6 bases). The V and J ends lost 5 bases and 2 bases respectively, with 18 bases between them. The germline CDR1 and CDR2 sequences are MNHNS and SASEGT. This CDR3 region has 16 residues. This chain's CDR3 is CASSKQGLGGNYGYTF. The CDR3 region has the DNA TGTGCCAGCAGTAAACAGGGTCTCGGGGGAAACTATGGCTACACCTTC.

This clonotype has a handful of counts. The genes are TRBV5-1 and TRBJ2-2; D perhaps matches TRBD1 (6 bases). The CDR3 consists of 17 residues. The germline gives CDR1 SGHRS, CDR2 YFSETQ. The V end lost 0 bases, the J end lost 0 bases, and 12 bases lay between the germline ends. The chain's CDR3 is CASSLDGGHTNTGELFF. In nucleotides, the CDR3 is TGCGCCAGCAGCTTGGATGGGGGACACACGAACACCGGGGAGCTGTTTTTT.

CDR3 amino acids: CSARGGRFLTDTQYF. CDR3 coding DNA: TGCAGTGCCCGAGGTGGGCGGTTCCTCACAGATACGCAGTATTTT. V is TRBV20-1 and J is TRBJ2-3, with no clear D. The V and J ends lost 6 bases and 2 bases respectively, with 18 bases between them. Germline values: CDR1 DFQATT, CDR2 SNEGSKA (reference sequence). This CDR3 is built from 15 residues.

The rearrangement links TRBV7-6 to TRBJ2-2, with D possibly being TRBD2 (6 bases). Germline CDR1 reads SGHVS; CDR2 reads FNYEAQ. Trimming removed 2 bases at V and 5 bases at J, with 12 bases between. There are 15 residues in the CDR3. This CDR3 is CASSLFSGQTGELFF. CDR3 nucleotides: TGTGCCAGCAGCTTATTTAGCGGCCAAACCGGGGAGCTGTTTTTT.

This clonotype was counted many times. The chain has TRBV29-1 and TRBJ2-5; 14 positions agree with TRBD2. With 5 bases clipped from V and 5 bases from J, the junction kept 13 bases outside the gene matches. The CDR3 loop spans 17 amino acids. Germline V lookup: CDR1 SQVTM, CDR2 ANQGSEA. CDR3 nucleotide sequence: TGCAGCGTTAACTCAGGACTAGCGGGGGGATATGGGGAGACCCAGTACTTC. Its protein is CSVNSGLAGGYGETQYF.

The CDR3 bases are TGTGCCAGCAGCTTCGACCCCACAACTGAAGCTTTCTTT. Its protein is CASSFDPTTEAFF. This chain uses TRBV7-9 with TRBJ1-1; D is unresolved. Trimming took 3 bases from V and 5 from J, leaving 10 bases between them. There are 13 residues in the CDR3. CDR1 and CDR2 (germline): SEHNR, FQNEAQ (reference sequence).

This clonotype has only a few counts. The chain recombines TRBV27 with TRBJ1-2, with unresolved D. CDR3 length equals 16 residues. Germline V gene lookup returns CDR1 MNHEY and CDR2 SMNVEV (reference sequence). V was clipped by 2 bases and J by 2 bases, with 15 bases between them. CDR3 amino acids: CASSLIYTAANYGYTF. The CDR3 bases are TGTGCCAGCAGTTTAATTTACACGGCAGCCAACTATGGCTACACCTTC.

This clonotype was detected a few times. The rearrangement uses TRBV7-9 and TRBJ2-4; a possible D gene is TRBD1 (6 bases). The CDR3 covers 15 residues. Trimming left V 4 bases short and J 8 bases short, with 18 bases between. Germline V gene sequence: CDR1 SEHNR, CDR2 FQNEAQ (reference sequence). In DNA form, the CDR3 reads TGTGCCAGCAGCTCATTCAGGGGCATTGTTGACATTCAGTACTTC. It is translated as CASSSFRGIVDIQYF.

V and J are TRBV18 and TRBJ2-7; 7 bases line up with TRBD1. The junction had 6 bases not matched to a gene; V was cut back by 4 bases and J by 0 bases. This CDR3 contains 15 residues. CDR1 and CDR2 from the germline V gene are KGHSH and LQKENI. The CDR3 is CASSRGTVVSYEQYF. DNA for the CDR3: TGTGCCAGCTCACGAGGGACAGTTGTCTCCTACGAGCAGTACTTC.

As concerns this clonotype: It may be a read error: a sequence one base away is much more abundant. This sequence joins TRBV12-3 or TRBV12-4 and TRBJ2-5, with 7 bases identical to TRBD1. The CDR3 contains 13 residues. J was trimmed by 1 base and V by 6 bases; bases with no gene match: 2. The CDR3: CASRGTAQETQYF. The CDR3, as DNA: TGTGCCAGCAGGGGGACAGCCCAAGAGACCCAGTACTTC.

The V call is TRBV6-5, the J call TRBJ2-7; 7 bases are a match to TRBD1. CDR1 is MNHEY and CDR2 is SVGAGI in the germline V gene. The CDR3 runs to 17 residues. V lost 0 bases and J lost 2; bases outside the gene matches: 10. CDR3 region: CASSYSIVRDSPYEQYF. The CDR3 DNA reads TGTGCCAGCAGTTACTCGATTGTTAGGGACAGTCCCTACGAGCAGTACTTC.

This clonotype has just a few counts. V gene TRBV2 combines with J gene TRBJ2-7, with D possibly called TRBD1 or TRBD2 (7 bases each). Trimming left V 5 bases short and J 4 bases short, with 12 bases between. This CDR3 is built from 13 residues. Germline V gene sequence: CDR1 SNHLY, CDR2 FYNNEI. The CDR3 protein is CASSPGGVYEQYF. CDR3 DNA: TGTGCCAGCAGTCCAGGGGGGGTTTACGAGCAGTACTTC.

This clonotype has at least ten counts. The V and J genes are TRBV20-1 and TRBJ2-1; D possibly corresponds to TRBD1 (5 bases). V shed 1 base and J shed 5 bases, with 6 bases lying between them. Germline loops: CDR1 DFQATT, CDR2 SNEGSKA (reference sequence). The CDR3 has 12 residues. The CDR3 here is CSARGTNNEQFF. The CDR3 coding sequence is TGCAGTGCTAGAGGGACAAACAATGAGCAGTTCTTC.

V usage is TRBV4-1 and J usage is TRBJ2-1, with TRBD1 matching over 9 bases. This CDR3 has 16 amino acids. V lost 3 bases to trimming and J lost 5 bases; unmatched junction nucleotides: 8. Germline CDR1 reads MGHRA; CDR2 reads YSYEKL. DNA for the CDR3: TGCGCCAGCAGCCACGGACCGGGACAGGGAGACAATGAGCAGTTCTTC. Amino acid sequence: CASSHGPGQGDNEQFF.

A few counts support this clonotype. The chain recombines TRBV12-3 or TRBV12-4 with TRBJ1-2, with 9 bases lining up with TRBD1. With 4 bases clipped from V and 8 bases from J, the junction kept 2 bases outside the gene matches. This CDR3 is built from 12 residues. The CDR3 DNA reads TGTGCCAGCAGTTCCGGACAGGGGGGCTACACCTTC. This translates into CASSSGQGGYTF.

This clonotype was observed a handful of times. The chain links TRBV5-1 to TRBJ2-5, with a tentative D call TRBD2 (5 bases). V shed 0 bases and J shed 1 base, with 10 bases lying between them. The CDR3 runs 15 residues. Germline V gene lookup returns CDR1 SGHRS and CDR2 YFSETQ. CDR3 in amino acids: CASSLVAGLQETQYF. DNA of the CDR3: TGCGCCAGCAGCTTGGTGGCCGGACTCCAAGAGACCCAGTACTTC.

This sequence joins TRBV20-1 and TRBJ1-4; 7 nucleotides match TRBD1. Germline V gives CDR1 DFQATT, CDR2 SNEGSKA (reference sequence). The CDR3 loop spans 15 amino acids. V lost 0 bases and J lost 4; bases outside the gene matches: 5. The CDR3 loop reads CSARDPGQLNEKLFF. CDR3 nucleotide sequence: TGCAGTGCTAGAGATCCGGGACAGCTTAATGAAAAACTGTTTTTT.

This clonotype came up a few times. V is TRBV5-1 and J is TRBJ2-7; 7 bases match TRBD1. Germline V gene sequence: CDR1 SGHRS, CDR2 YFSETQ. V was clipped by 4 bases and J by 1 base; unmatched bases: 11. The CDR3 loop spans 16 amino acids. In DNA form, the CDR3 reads TGCGCCAGCAGCCCCCCATACAGGGGAGCATCCTACGAGCAGTACTTC. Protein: CASSPPYRGASYEQYF.

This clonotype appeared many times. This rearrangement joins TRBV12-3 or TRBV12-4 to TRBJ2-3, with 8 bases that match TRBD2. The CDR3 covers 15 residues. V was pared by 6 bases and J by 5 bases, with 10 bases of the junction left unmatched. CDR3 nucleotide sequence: TGTGCCAGCAGCCCCGGGGGGGCGAGTAAAGATACGCAGTATTTT. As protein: CASSPGGASKDTQYF.

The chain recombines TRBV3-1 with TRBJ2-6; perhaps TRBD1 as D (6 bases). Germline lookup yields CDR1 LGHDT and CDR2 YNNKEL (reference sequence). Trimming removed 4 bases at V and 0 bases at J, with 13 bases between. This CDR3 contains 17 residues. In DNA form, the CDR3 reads TGTGCCAGCAGCCCGACACCAGGGGTCTCTGGGGCCAACGTCCTGACTTTC. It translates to CASSPTPGVSGANVLTF.

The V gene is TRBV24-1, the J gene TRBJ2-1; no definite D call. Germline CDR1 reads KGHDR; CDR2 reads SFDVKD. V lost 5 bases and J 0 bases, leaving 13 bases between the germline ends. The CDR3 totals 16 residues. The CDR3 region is CATSGTDPSSYNEQFF. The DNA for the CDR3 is TGTGCCACCAGTGGTACGGACCCGAGCTCCTACAATGAGCAGTTCTTC.

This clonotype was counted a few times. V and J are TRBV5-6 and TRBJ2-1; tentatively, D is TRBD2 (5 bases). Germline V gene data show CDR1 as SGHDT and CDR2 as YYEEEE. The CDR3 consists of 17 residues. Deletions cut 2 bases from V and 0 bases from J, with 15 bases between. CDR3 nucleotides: TGTGCCAGCAGCTTCCTTCCACGAGGGAGCTCCTACAATGAGCAGTTCTTC. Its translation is CASSFLPRGSSYNEQFF.

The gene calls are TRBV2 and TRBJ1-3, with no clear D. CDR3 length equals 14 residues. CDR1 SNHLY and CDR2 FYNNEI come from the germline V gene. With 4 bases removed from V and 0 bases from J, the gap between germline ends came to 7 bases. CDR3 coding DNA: TGTGCCAGCAGTGTAAGGACCTCTGGAAACACCATATATTTT. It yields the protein CASSVRTSGNTIYF.

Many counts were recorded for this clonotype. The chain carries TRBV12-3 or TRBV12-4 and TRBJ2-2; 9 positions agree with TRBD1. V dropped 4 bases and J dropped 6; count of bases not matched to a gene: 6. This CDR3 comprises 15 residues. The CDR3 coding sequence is TGTGCCAGCAGTTCGGACAGGGGAGAGCCCGGGGAGCTGTTTTTT. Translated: CASSSDRGEPGELFF.

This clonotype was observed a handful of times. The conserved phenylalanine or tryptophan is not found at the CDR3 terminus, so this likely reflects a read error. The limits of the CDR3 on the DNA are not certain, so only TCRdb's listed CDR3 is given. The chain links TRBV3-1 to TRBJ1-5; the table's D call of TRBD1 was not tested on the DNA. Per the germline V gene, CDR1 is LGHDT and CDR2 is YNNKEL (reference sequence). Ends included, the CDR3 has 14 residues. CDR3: CASSQDRSGRGFFM.

The CDR3 DNA follows: TGCAGTGCTAGAGATTTAAATGGAAACACCATATATTTT. This gives the protein CSARDLNGNTIYF. The V call is TRBV20-1, the J call TRBJ1-3; D unclear. V was trimmed by 0 bases and J by 3 bases, leaving 6 bases between them. Germline V CDR1 and CDR2: DFQATT, SNEGSKA (reference sequence). The CDR3 is 13 residues long.

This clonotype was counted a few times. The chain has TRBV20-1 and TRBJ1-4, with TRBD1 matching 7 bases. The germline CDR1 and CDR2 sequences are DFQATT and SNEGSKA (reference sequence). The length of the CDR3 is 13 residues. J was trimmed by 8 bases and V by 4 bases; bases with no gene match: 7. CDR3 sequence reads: CSANEGAREKLFF. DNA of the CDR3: TGCAGTGCTAATGAGGGGGCGAGGGAAAAACTGTTTTTT.

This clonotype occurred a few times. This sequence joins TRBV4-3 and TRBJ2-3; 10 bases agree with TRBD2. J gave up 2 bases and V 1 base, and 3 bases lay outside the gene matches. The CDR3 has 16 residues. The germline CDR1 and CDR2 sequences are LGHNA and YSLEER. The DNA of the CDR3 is TGCGCCAGCAGCCAAGGACTAGCGGGTCTCACAGATACGCAGTATTTT. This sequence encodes CASSQGLAGLTDTQYF.

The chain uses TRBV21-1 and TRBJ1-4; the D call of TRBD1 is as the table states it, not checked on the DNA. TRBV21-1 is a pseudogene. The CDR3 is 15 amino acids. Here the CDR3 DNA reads TGTGCCAGCAGCAAAGCGACAGGGGTATATGAAAAACTGTTTTTT. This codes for CASSKATGVYEKLFF.

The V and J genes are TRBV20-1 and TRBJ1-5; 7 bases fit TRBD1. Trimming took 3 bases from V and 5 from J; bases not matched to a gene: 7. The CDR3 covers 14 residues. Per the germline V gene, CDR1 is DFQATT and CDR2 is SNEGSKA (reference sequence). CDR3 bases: TGCAGTGCTAGGGCTGGGACAGAATATCAGCCCCAGCATTTT. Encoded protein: CSARAGTEYQPQHF.